In this sample, the clone carrying this TCR beta chain turned up a few times. Its target is not known. The CDR3 length is 14 residues. V was cut by 0 bases and J by 8 bases, with 12 bases left in between. CDR1 is SGHRS, CDR2 YFSETQ, per germline. This entry comes from a study of T-cell memory formation after mild COVID-19. Study-wide results and limits: Contracting clones from day 15 to 85 had balanced CD4/CD8; later expanders favoured CD4+. Contracting CD4+ clones sat mainly in CM and EM; CD8+ in EMRA.

TCRdb re-derived calls from the 5' RACE reads in MiXCR, one entry per CDR3 protein. Of about 120,000 distinct CDR3 sequences in the sample, 22% were seen once. J is TRBJ2-1 and V is TRBV5-1, with a possible D match to TRBD1 (6 bases). Sequenced material: PBMCs or a T cell subset sorted from them (not recorded which). The receptor's source is a man younger than 35 who had mild COVID-19 (a few samples of this study predate the infection). Cell type and time point are not known. CDR3 loop: CASSLGRGLHEQFF. CDR3 sequence (DNA): TGCGCCAGCAGCTTGGGCAGGGGATTGCATGAGCAGTTCTTC.